In its sample, the clone carrying this T cell receptor beta chain was seen many times. This sample stems from a study of regulatory T cells in long-lasting Graves disease. Across the study: Antithyroid drug use was under 3 months in newly diagnosed Graves' patients.

CDR3 length: 15 residues. Per germline, CDR1 SGHRS and CDR2 YFSETQ. V shed 4 bases and J shed 2 bases, with 13 bases lying between them. Construction of the TCR beta libraries employed iRepertoire HTBI primers in conjunction with Arm-PCR of CDR3 regions. TCRdb re-derived calls from the multiplex PCR reads in MiXCR, one entry per CDR3 protein. The sample yields more than 400,000 distinct CDR3 sequences, around 16% seen once. Time point defined: newly diagnosed GD, antithyroid drugs for less than 3 months. After RNA was extracted from PBMCs, the TCR library was made from it. The data were also submitted as part of a second study, on T cells in Graves' hyperthyroidism and ophthalmopathy. Per that study: The hyperthyroidism was newly diagnosed and had lasted under 2 months; the patients were aged 18 to 65. Most thyroid clonotypes expanded above 0.001 appeared in blood too.

This sequence originates from a middle-aged man with Graves disease. This chain joins TRBV5-1 and TRBJ2-1; tentatively, D is TRBD2 (6 bases). The source was peripheral blood mononuclear cells (PBMCs), collected at new diagnosis, from a patient treated with antithyroid drugs. The DNA for the CDR3 is TGCGCCAGCAGCCCCGAGGCGGGAACCTACAATGAGCAGTTCTTC. The encoded protein is CASSPEAGTYNEQFF.